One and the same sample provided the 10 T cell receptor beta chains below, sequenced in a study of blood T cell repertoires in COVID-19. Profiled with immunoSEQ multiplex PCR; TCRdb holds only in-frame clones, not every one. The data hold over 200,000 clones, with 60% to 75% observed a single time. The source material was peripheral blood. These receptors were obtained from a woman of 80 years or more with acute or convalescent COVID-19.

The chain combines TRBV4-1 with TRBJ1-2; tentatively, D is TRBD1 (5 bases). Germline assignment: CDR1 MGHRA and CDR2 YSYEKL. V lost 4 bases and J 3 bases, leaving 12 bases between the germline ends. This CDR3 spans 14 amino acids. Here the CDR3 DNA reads TGCGCCAGCAGCCCCCGCGGAGGGGACTATGGCTACACCTTC. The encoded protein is CASSPRGGDYGYTF.

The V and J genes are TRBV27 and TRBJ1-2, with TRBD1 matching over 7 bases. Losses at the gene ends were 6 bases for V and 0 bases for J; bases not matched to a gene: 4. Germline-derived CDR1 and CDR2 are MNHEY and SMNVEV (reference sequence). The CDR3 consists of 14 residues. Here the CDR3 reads CASRRQGANYGYTF. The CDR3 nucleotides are TGTGCCAGCAGGCGACAGGGAGCTAACTATGGCTACACCTTC.

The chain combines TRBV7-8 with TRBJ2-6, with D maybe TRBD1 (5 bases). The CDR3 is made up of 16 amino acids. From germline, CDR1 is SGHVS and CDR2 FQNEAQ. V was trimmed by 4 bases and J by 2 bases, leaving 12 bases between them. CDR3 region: CASSSSSGTGANVLTF. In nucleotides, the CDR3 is TGTGCCAGCAGCTCGTCCTCAGGGACTGGGGCCAACGTCCTGACTTTC.

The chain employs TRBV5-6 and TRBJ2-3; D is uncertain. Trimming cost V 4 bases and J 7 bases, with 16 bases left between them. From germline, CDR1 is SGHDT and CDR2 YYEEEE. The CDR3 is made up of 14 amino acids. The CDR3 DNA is TGTGCCAGCAGCAGAGACATGGGTTCAAATACGCAGTATTTT. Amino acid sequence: CASSRDMGSNTQYF.

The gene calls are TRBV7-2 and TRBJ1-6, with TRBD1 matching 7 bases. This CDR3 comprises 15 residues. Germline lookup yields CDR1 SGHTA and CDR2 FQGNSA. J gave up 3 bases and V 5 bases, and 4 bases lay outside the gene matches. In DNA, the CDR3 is TGTGCCAGCAGCCGCCGGGACAGCTATAATTCACCCCTCCACTTT. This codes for CASSRRDSYNSPLHF.

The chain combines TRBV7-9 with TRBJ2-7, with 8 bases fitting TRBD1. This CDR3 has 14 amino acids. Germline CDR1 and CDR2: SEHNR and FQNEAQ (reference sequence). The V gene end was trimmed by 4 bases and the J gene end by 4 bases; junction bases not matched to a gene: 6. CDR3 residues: CASSSDRVKYEQYF. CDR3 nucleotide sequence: TGTGCCAGCAGCTCGGACAGGGTTAAGTACGAGCAGTACTTC.

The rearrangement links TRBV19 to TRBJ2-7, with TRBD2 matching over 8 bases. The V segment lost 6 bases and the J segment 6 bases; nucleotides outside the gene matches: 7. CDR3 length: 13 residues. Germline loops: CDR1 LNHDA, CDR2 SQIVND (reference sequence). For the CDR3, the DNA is TGTGCCAGTAGGAAGAATAGCGGGATCGAGCAGTACTTC. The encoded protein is CASRKNSGIEQYF.

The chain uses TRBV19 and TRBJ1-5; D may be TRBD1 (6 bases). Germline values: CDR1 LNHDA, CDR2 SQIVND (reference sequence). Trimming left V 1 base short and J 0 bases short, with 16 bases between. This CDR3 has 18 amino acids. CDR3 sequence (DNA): TGTGCCAGTAGTATAGTAGGCGCAGGGGTTTATAGCAATCAGCCCCAGCATTTT. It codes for CASSIVGAGVYSNQPQHF.

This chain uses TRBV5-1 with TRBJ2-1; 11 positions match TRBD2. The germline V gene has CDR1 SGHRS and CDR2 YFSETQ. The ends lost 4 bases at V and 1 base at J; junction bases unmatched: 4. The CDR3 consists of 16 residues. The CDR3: CASSGTSGGSYNEQFF. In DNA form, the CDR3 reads TGCGCCAGCAGCGGAACTAGCGGGGGATCCTACAATGAGCAGTTCTTC.

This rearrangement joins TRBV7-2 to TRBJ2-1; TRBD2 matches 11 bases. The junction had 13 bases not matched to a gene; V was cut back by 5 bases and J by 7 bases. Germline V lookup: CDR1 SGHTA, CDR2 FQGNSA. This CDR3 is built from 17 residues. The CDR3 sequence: CASSLVRTSGGGNEQFF. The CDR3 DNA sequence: TGTGCCAGCAGCCTAGTGAGAACTAGCGGGGGAGGGAATGAGCAGTTCTTC.